These T cell receptor beta chains were read from a single sample in a study of blood T cell repertoires in COVID-19. Measured with immunoSEQ multiplex PCR; TCRdb has only the in-frame clones, and not every one. The table lists about 110,000 clones, roughly 83% of them singletons. Material: peripheral blood. These receptors were obtained from an older woman with acute or convalescent COVID-19. The CDR3 runs from the conserved cysteine through the conserved F or W. The order of the fields is V gene, clone size, J gene, CDR3 protein. Rows may omit the clone size; those that give it use once, few, many or a size class.

>TRBV12-3/TRBV12-4|.|TRBJ1-6
CASSFPVSPLHF
>TRBV6-8|once|TRBJ1-6
CASSQGQGSSYNSPLHF
>TRBV7-8|.|TRBJ2-1
CASSSVGSKQFF
>TRBV5-4|.|TRBJ1-5
CASSSELNQPQHF
>TRBV15|.|TRBJ1-4
CATKQVLNEKLFF
>TRBV3-1/TRBV3-2|few|TRBJ1-5
CASSQDLNQPQHF
>TRBV7-3|.|TRBJ2-5
CASSLQGSPQETQYF
>TRBV7-8|once|TRBJ1-1
CASSTDRDTEAFF
>TRBV2|.|TRBJ2-1
CASSEGRTSGGATNEQFF
>TRBV12-3/TRBV12-4|.|TRBJ2-7
CASSFSPYEQYF
>TRBV11-2|.|TRBJ2-1
CASSFRQGYGEQFF
>TRBV19|.|TRBJ1-2
CASSIRGAGYGYTF
>TRBV15|few|TRBJ1-3
CATSRGRGTGNTIYF
>TRBV6-5|.|TRBJ1-1
CASNPTGEVTEAFF
>TRBV3-1/TRBV3-2|.|TRBJ2-7
CASSQVGYEQYF
>TRBV5-1|.|TRBJ2-7
CASSTGQGREQYF
>TRBV5-4|.|TRBJ2-7
CASSQDRGQHEQYF
>TRBV19|.|TRBJ1-5
CASRIGGGNQPQHF
>TRBV4-2|once|TRBJ2-3
CASSQDGTSGSSTDTQYF
>TRBV11-1|once|TRBJ2-7
CASSLAAGGSEQYF
>TRBV2|.|TRBJ2-5
CASNRGPRGETQYF
>TRBV6-1|.|TRBJ1-2
CASSEPRANYGYTF
>TRBV7-3|.|TRBJ2-1
CASSPIAGGSYNEQFF
>TRBV29-1|.|TRBJ1-2
CSVENGGMGNGYTF
>TRBV6-1|.|TRBJ1-6
CASSDRQGGSYNSPLHF
>TRBV6-5|.|TRBJ1-5
CASTPRGDGDQPQHF
>TRBV28|.|TRBJ1-3
CASSDPRGSGGNTIYF
>TRBV2|.|TRBJ1-2
CASSGDRANYGYTF
>TRBV2|.|TRBJ2-1
CASRPGPGTPNEQFF
>TRBV3-1/TRBV3-2|once|TRBJ1-3
CASSLSGGTGNTIYF
>TRBV7-4|.|TRBJ2-3
CASSLVRLAGGGTQYF
>TRBV20-1|.|TRBJ2-7
CSAGTPGEQYF
>TRBV3-1/TRBV3-2|.|TRBJ2-7
CASSQEGGLFF
>TRBV5-1|.|TRBJ2-6
CASSLDTTGRGSGANVLTF
>TRBV19|few|TRBJ2-5
CASSIIRAGGRQETQYF
>TRBV27|.|TRBJ2-5
CASRTGETQYF
>TRBV27|.|TRBJ2-7
CASSPYGQGGPYEQYF
>TRBV3-1/TRBV3-2|.|TRBJ1-2
CASSQATGPYGYTF
>TRBV29-1|.|TRBJ1-3
CSVWTEPSGNTIYF
>TRBV19|.|TRBJ2-2
CALAGMNTGELFF
>TRBV5-6|few|TRBJ1-2
CASSLVWGGGGYGYTF